A selection of T cell receptor beta chains follows, all from one sample in a study of T cells in Graves' hyperthyroidism and ophthalmopathy. From the multiplex PCR reads, TCRdb called clonotypes with MiXCR, one entry per CDR3 protein. Of about 250,000 distinct CDR3 sequences in the sample, over 12% were seen once. The sample comprised blood. The receptors come from a woman aged 50 to 60 with Graves' hyperthyroidism that later progressed to Graves' ophthalmopathy. The CDR3 runs from the conserved cysteine through the conserved F or W. D genes are given only for firm matches. Clone size is stated in some rows and not others, as once, few, many or a class when expanded.

J gene,V gene,clone size,D gene,CDR3 length,CDR3 DNA,CDR3 protein
TRBJ2-7,TRBV12-3/TRBV12-4,many,TRBD1,14,TGTGCCAGCAGTTTTTGGGACAGACCCTACGAGCAGTACTTC,CASSFWDRPYEQYF
TRBJ2-7,TRBV4-1,NA,NA,15,TGCGCCAGCAGCCAAGATTGGGGGAGTGGTTACGAGCAGTACTTC,CASSQDWGSGYEQYF
TRBJ1-2,TRBV6-1,NA,TRBD1,15,TGTGCCAGCAGTGAAAGGCCGGGACAGGGCCTTGGCTACACCTTC,CASSERPGQGLGYTF
TRBJ2-1,TRBV12-3/TRBV12-4,many,TRBD2,17,TGTGCCAGCAGTTTAAAACGGGTAGCGGGAGTCTTAAGTGAGCAGTTCTTC,CASSLKRVAGVLSEQFF
TRBJ2-1,TRBV19,few,NA,14,TGTGCCAGTAAGGACCTGAGCTCCTACAGTGAGCAGTTCTTC,CASKDLSSYSEQFF
TRBJ2-7,TRBV9,NA,NA,13,TGTGCCAGCAGCCACCCTCAGGTGCGCGAGCAGTACTTC,CASSHPQVREQYF
TRBJ1-2,TRBV20-1,many,NA,13,TGCAGTGCTAACCCGCAACCCAACTATGGCTACACCTTC,CSANPQPNYGYTF
TRBJ2-3,TRBV28,many,NA,13,TGTGCCAGCAGTTTACCCTACCCCCAAGCGCAGTATTTT,CASSLPYPQAQYF
TRBJ2-7,TRBV27,many,TRBD2,14,TGTGCCAGCAGCCGTCAGACTAGCGGGTACGAGCAGTACTTC,CASSRQTSGYEQYF
TRBJ2-7,TRBV5-1,many,NA,14,TGCGCCAGCAGCCAATATGGACAGCTCTACGAGCAGTACTTC,CASSQYGQLYEQYF
TRBJ1-6,TRBV30,few,NA,16,TGTGCCTGGAGCCACAGCCAGGGCTCCTATAATTCACCCCTCCACTTT,CAWSHSQGSYNSPLHF
TRBJ2-1,TRBV20-1,many,TRBD2,15,TGCAGTGCTAGGGCGAGGACTAGCGCTTACAATGAGCAGTTCTTC,CSARARTSAYNEQFF
TRBJ1-2,TRBV3-1,many,TRBD1,14,TGTGCCAGCAGGCTAGGGACAGGGAACTATGGCTACACCTTC,CASRLGTGNYGYTF
TRBJ1-5,TRBV2,NA,NA,15,TGTGCCAGCAGCCCGGAGGGCATGGTGCATCAGCCCCAGCATTTT,CASSPEGMVHQPQHF
TRBJ2-7,TRBV24-1,NA,NA,12,TGTGCCACCAGTGATTACAACTACGAGCAGTACTTC,CATSDYNYEQYF
TRBJ2-3,TRBV5-1,many,TRBD2,15,TGCGCCAGCAGCCCTAGCGGGAGTAACACAGATACGCAGTATTTT,CASSPSGSNTDTQYF
TRBJ1-4,TRBV2,few,TRBD1,14,TGTGCCAGTAAGGCCGGGACAGGGAATGAAAAACTGTTTTTT,CASKAGTGNEKLFF
TRBJ2-7,TRBV5-5,many,NA,12,TGTGCCAGCACCAGTGGGTACTACGAGCAGTACTTC,CASTSGYYEQYF
TRBJ2-3,TRBV28,many,TRBD2,15,TGTGCCAGCAGTTTCCGGGAGGGCTACGCAGATACGCAGTATTTT,CASSFREGYADTQYF
TRBJ1-2,TRBV5-5,many,TRBD1,15,TGTGCCAGCAGCCTCGGGACAGGGATCTTCTATGGCTACACCTTC,CASSLGTGIFYGYTF
TRBJ1-2,TRBV18,many,TRBD1,14,TGTGCCAGCTCACAGGGACAGGCGATAAACGGCTACACCTTC,CASSQGQAINGYTF
TRBJ2-1,TRBV7-3,many,TRBD1,17,TGTGCCAGCAGCTTAACTTCGGGACAGGGGATGTACAATGAGCAGTTCTTC,CASSLTSGQGMYNEQFF
TRBJ2-3,TRBV20-1,many,TRBD2,15,TGCAGTGCTGTAACTAGCGCCTCTAGCACAGATACGCAGTATTTT,CSAVTSASSTDTQYF
TRBJ1-1,TRBV28,many,NA,12,TGTGCCAGCAGCCCGCCCGTGACTGAAGCTTTCTTT,CASSPPVTEAFF
TRBJ2-5,TRBV19,many,TRBD1,14,TGTGCCACCAGGGACAGGGGGGTTGTGGAGACCCAGTACTTC,CATRDRGVVETQYF